The 14 T cell receptor beta chains listed next were all sequenced from one sample in a study of human CD8 memory T cell subsets. UMI-labeled 5' RACE generated the TCR beta libraries. TCRdb reprocessed the 5' RACE reads, keeping one entry per CDR3 protein, no DNA. Its table records more than 10,000 distinct CDR3 sequences. The sequencing sample was made of CD8+ stem-like memory T cells (TSCM and TCM) sorted from PBMCs. Subset indicated: stem-like memory CD8 T cells (TSTEM), CCR7+ PD-1- TIGIT-. All receptors derive from a human donor in good health.

V gene TRBV5-1 combines with J gene TRBJ2-7; the TRBD2 assignment by TCRdb is unverifiable without DNA. This CDR3 comprises 16 residues. Germline CDR1 is SGHRS and CDR2 is YFSETQ. CDR3 sequence reads: CASSSAGTSGSYEQYF.

The V and J genes are TRBV4-1 and TRBJ1-1; TCRdb's D call, TRBD1, is unchecked because there is no DNA. Germline-derived CDR1 and CDR2 are MGHRA and YSYEKL. The CDR3 length is 20 residues. CDR3 residues: CASSHIGLRGRGSSDTEAFF.

This clonotype registers large by frequency. The J gene is TRBJ1-1, the V gene TRBV5-5. The CDR3 consists of 13 residues. Germline-derived CDR1 and CDR2 are SGHKS and YYEKEE (reference sequence). CDR3 amino acids: CASSSVVGTEAFF.

V gene TRBV27 combines with J gene TRBJ2-3. The CDR3 is made up of 15 amino acids. The germline V gene encodes CDR1 MNHEY and CDR2 SMNVEV (reference sequence). CDR3 region: CASSLRARGTDTQYF.

The rearrangement joins TRBV10-2 to TRBJ2-2; the D call from TCRdb, TRBD1, cannot be confirmed without DNA. There are 13 residues in the CDR3. Germline assignment: CDR1 WSHSY and CDR2 SAAADI. The CDR3 region is CASKDSNTGELFF.

V gene TRBV4-2 combines with J gene TRBJ2-2; no DNA is available, so the TRBD2 call from TCRdb remains unchecked. Germline CDR1 is LGHNA and CDR2 is YNFKEQ. CDR3 length: 16 residues. This CDR3 reads CASSGTSGTNTGELFF.

The gene calls are TRBV5-6 and TRBJ2-3; TCRdb calls TRBD2, which cannot be checked without DNA. Germline V gives CDR1 SGHDT, CDR2 YYEEEE. The CDR3 loop spans 16 amino acids. The chain's CDR3 is CASSETLAGGTDTQYF.

The chain recombines TRBV10-1 with TRBJ2-1. This CDR3 has 14 residues. The V gene's germline CDR1 is WNHNN and CDR2 SYGVQD (reference sequence). The CDR3: CASSESFVGNEQFF.

The V gene is TRBV11-3, the J gene TRBJ2-7; there is no DNA to check the TCRdb D call of TRBD1. Germline CDR1 reads SGHNT; CDR2 reads YENEEA. This CDR3 spans 17 amino acids. CDR3 region: CASSLVWGTGATYEQYF.

CDR3 sequence reads: CSVRLADYYNEQFF. The chain couples TRBV29-1 to TRBJ2-1; the D call of TRBD2 rests on TCRdb alone, since no DNA is present to check it. This CDR3 spans 14 amino acids. CDR1 is SQVTM and CDR2 is ANQGSEA in the germline V gene.

V and J are TRBV11-3 and TRBJ2-3. The germline V gene has CDR1 SGHNT and CDR2 YENEEA. The CDR3 contains 15 residues. This CDR3 reads CASSLGSTIPDTQYF.

This CDR3 is CASSLGDQGLWGEQYF. The chain uses TRBV5-1 and TRBJ2-7; TCRdb calls TRBD2, which cannot be checked without DNA. Per germline, CDR1 SGHRS and CDR2 YFSETQ. This CDR3 comprises 16 residues.

V is TRBV11-2 and J is TRBJ2-1; the TCRdb call, TRBD1, lacks DNA for checking. CDR3 length equals 16 residues. Germline CDR1 reads SGHAT; CDR2 reads FQNNGV. CDR3: CASGFQTIARYNEQFF.

The chain couples TRBV4-2 to TRBJ2-7; the TRBD2 assignment by TCRdb is unverifiable without DNA. The germline CDR1 and CDR2 sequences are LGHNA and YNFKEQ. The CDR3 contains 17 residues. The CDR3 loop is CASSQGGTSGRFLEQYF.